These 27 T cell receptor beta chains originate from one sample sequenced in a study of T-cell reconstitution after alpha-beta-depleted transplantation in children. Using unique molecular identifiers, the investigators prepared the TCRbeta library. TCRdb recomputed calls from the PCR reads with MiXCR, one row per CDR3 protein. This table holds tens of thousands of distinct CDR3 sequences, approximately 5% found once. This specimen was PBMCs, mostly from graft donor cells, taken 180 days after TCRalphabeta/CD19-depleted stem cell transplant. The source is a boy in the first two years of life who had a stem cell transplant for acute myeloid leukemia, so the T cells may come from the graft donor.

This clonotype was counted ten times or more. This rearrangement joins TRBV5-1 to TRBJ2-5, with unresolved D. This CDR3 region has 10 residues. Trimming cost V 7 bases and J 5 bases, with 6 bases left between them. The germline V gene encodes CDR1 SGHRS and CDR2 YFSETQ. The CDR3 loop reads CASLEETQYF. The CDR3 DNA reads TGCGCCAGCTTGGAGGAGACCCAGTACTTC.

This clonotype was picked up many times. CDR3 in DNA: TGTGCCAGCAGCGCAACCGGGACAGGGGGCCTGTTCGATGAGCAGTTCTTC. Translated: CASSATGTGGLFDEQFF. This chain uses TRBV5-4 with TRBJ2-1, with 12 bases matching TRBD1. CDR3 length: 17 residues. Losses at the gene ends were 4 bases for V and 8 bases for J; bases not matched to a gene: 13. Germline V gives CDR1 SGHNT, CDR2 YYREEE (reference sequence).

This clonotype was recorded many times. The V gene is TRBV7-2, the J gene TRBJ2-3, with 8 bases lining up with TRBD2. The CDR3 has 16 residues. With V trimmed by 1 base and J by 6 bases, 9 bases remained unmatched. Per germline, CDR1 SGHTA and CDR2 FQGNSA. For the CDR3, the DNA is TGTGCCAGCAGCTTAGGGTACGGGGGGGCCGAGGATACGCAGTATTTT. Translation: CASSLGYGGAEDTQYF.

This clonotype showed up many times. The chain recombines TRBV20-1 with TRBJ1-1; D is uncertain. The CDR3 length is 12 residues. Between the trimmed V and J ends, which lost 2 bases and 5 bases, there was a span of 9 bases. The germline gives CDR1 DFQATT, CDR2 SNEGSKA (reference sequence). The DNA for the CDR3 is TGCAGTGCTAGAATGGGGAGAACTGAAGCTTTCTTT. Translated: CSARMGRTEAFF.

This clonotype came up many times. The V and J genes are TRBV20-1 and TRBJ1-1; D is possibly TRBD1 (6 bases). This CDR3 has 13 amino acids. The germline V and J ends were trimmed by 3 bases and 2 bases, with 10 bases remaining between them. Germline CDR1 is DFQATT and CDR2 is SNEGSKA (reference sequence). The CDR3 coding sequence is TGCAGTGCTAGGGTCAGGGGTAACACTGAAGCTTTCTTT. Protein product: CSARVRGNTEAFF.

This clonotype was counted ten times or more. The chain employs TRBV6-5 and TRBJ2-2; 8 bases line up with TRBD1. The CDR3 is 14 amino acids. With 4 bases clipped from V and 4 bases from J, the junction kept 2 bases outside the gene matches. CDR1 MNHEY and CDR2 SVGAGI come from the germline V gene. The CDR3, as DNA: TGTGCCAGCAGTTGGCAGGGGGCCACCGGGGAGCTGTTTTTT. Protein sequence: CASSWQGATGELFF.

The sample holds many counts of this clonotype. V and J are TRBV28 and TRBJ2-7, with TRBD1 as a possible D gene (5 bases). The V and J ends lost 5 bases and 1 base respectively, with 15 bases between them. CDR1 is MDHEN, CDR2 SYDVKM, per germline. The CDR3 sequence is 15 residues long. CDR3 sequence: CASSQTGAISYEQYV. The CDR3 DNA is TGTGCCAGCAGTCAAACAGGAGCCATATCCTACGAGCAGTACGTC.

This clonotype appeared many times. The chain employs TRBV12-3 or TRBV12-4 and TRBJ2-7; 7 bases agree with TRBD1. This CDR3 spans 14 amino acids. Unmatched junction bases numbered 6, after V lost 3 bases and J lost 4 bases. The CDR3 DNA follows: TGTGCCAGCAGTTTCGCTAGGGGGCCGTACGAGCAGTACTTC. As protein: CASSFARGPYEQYF.

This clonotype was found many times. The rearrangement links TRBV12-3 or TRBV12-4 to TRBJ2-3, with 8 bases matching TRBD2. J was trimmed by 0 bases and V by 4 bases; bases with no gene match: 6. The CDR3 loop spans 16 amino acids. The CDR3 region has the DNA TGTGCCAGCAGTTACCCAGGACTAGCTAGCACAGATACGCAGTATTTT. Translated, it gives CASSYPGLASTDTQYF.

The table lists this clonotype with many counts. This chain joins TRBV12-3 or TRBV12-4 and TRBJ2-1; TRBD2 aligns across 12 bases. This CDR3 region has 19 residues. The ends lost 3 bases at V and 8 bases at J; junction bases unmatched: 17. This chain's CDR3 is CASSFVSRLAGVSWHEQFF. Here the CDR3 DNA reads TGTGCCAGCAGTTTTGTATCTCGACTAGCGGGGGTTTCCTGGCATGAGCAGTTCTTC.

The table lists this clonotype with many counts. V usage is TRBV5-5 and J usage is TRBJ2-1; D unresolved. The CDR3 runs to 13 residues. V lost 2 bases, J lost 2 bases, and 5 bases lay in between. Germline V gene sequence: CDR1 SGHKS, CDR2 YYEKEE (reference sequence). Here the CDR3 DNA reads TGTGCCAGCAGCTTACGAGCCTACAATGAGCAGTTCTTC. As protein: CASSLRAYNEQFF.

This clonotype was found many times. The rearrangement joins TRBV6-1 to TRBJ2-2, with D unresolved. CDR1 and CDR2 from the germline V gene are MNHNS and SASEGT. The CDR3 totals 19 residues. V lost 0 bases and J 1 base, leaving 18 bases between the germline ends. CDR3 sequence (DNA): TGTGCCAGCAGTGAAGCCGGGCGGTGGGGATCTTGGAACACCGGGGAGCTGTTTTTT. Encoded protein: CASSEAGRWGSWNTGELFF.

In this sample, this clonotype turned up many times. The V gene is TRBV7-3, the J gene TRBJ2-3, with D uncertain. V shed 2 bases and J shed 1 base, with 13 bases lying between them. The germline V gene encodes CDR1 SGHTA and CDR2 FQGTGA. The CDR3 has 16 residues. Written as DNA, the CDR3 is TGTGCCAGCAGCTTAGGCTCCGGGTGGGGCACAGATACGCAGTATTTT. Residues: CASSLGSGWGTDTQYF.

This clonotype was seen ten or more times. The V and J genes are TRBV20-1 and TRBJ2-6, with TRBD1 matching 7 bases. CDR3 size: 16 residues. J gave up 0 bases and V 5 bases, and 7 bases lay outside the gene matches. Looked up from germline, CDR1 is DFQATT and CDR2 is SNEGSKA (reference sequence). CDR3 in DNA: TGCAGTGCTCGGACAGGCACTATCTCTGGGGCCAACGTCCTGACTTTC. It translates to CSARTGTISGANVLTF.

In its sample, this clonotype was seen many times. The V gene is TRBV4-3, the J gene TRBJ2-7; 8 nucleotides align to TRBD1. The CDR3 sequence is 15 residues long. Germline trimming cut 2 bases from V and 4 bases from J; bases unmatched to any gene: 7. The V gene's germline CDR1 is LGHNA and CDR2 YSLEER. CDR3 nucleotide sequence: TGCGCCAGCAGCCAATTGGGACAGGTCGAATACGAGCAGTACTTC. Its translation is CASSQLGQVEYEQYF.

The CDR3 bases are TGTGCCAGTAGCCTCCGTGGCTATGGTGTGGATACGCAGTATTTT. It encodes CASSLRGYGVDTQYF. V gene TRBV19 combines with J gene TRBJ2-3; no reliable D call. V shed 6 bases and J shed 6 bases, with 19 bases lying between them. The CDR3 consists of 15 residues. Germline V lookup: CDR1 LNHDA, CDR2 SQIVND (reference sequence).

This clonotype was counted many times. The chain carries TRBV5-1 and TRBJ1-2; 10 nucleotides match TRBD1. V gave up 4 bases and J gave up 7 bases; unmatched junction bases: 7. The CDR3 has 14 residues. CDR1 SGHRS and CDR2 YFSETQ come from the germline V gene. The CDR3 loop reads CASSTGTGAGGYTF. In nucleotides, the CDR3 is TGCGCCAGCAGCACCGGGACAGGGGCCGGTGGCTACACCTTC.

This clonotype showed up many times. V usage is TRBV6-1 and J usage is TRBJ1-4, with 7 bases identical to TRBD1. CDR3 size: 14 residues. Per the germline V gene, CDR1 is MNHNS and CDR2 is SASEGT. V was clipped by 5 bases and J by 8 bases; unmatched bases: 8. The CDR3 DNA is TGTGCCAGCAGTCAGGGGGGGCGGGGAGAAAAACTGTTTTTT. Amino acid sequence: CASSQGGRGEKLFF.

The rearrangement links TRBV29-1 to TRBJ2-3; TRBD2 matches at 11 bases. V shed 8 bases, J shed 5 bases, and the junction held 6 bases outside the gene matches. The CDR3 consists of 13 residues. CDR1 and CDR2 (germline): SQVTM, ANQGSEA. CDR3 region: CSIRLAGLDTQYF. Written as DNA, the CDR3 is TGCAGCATAAGACTAGCGGGGTTAGATACGCAGTATTTT.

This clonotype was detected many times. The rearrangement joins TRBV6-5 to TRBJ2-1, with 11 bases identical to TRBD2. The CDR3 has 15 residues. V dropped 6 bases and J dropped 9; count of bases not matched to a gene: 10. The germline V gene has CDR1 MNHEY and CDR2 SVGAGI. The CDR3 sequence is CASSLAGGPWVEQFF. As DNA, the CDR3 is TGTGCCAGCAGCCTAGCGGGGGGCCCCTGGGTTGAGCAGTTCTTC.

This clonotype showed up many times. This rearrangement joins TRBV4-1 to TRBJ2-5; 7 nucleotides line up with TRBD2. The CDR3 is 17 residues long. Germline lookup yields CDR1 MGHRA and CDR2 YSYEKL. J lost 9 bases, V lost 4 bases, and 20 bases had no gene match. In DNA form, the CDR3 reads TGCGCCAGCAGCCGCGGGGGTGGGGGAGCAGACTTTATGGCCCAGTACTTC. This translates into CASSRGGGGADFMAQYF.

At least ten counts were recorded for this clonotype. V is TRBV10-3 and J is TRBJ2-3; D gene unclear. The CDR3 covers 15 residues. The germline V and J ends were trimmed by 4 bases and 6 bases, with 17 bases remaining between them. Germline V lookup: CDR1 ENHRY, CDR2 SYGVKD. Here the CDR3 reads CAISAPTPHTDTQYF. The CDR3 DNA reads TGTGCCATCAGTGCTCCGACACCCCACACGGATACGCAGTATTTT.

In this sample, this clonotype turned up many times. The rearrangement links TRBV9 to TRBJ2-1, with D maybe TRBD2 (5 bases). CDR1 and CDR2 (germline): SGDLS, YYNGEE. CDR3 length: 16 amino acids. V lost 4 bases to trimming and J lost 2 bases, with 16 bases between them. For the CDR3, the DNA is TGTGCCAGCAGCCCTCCGAGGCGGGCACCCTACAATGAGCAGTTCTTC. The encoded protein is CASSPPRRAPYNEQFF.

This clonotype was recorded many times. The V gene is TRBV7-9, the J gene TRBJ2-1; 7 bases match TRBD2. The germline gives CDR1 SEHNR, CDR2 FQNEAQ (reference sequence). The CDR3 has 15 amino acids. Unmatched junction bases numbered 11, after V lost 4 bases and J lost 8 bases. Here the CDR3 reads CASSWYRGERDEQFF. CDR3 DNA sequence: TGTGCCAGCAGCTGGTATCGGGGGGAGAGGGATGAGCAGTTCTTC.

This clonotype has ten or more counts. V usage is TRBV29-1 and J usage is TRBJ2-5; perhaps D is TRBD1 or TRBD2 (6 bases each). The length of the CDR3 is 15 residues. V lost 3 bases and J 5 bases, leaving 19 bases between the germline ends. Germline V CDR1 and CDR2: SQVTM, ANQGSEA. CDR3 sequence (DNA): TGCAGCGTTGAGCCCCCCCGGGGGCGCAGGGAGACCCAGTACTTC. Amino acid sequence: CSVEPPRGRRETQYF.

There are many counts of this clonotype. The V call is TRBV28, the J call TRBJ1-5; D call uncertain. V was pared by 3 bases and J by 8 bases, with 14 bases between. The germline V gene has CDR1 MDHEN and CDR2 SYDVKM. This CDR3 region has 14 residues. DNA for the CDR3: TGTGCCAGCAGTTTTACGCGGCCGATAAAGCCCCAGCATTTT. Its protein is CASSFTRPIKPQHF. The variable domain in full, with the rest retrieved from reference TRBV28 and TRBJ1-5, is DVKVTQSSRYLVKRTGEKVFLECVQDMDHENMFWYRQDPGLGLRLIYFSYDVKMKEKGDIPEGYSVSREKKERFSLILESASTNQTSMYLCASSFTRPIKPQHFGDGTRLSIL.

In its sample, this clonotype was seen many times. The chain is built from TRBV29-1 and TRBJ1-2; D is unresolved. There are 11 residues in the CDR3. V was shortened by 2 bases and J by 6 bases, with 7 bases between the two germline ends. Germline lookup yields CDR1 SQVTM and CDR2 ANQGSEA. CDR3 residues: CSVERVDGYTF. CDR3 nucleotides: TGCAGCGTTGAAAGGGTCGATGGCTACACCTTC.